The rows below give T cell receptor beta chains drawn from one sample of a study of T cells after yellow fever vaccination. One entry per CDR3 protein, called by TCRdb with MiXCR from the 5' RACE reads. The data contain 40,000 to 50,000 distinct CDR3 sequences, around 6.4% of them seen just once; the ten biggest clones take up about 10%. This specimen consisted of PBMCs, either bulk or a sorted T-cell subset (CD4+, CD8+, memory, or dextramer-sorted; not recorded which), obtained 45 days after the yellow fever booster vaccination. The source is a man aged 30-40 years who received the YFV17D yellow fever vaccine. Each CDR3 is given with its conserved first and last residue. A D gene is named only where the DNA matches it firmly. The size field is filled for only some rows; it gives once, few, many or a size class.

>TRBV4-2|many|-|TRBJ1-5
CASSQASVNSNQPQHF
TGTGCCAGCAGCCAAGCCTCTGTCAATAGCAATCAGCCCCAGCATTTT
>TRBV19|few|TRBD1|TRBJ1-1
CASNHRGRTEAFF
TGTGCCAGTAACCACAGGGGTCGGACTGAAGCTTTCTTT
>TRBV20-1|many|TRBD2|TRBJ2-1
CSAKKRGVWDSGRGSYNEQFF
TGCAGTGCCAAAAAACGGGGGGTGTGGGATAGCGGGAGAGGGTCCTACAATGAGCAGTTCTTC
>TRBV5-1|many|TRBD1|TRBJ2-2
CASSLVGTGVAGELFF
TGCGCCAGCAGCTTGGTTGGTACAGGGGTCGCCGGGGAGCTGTTTTTT
>TRBV11-2|-|TRBD2|TRBJ2-6
CASSSTLAGASGANVLTF
TGTGCCAGCAGCTCAACCTTAGCGGGGGCCTCTGGGGCCAACGTCCTGACTTTC
>TRBV7-8|medium-sized|-|TRBJ1-1
CASSSERGVPEAFF
TGTGCCAGCAGCTCAGAGCGGGGTGTCCCTGAAGCTTTCTTT
>TRBV7-8|-|TRBD1|TRBJ2-1
CASSYRVLQGNEQFF
TGTGCCAGCAGTTACAGGGTCCTACAGGGGAATGAGCAGTTCTTC
>TRBV28|many|TRBD1|TRBJ2-2
CASSPLPGTGNVNTGELFF
TGTGCCAGCAGTCCCCTCCCCGGGACAGGGAATGTGAACACCGGGGAGCTGTTTTTT
>TRBV7-2|few|-|TRBJ1-3
CASSLGYTGNTIYF
TGTGCCAGCAGCTTAGGGTATACTGGAAACACCATATATTTT
>TRBV5-5|few|-|TRBJ1-1
CASIYNSNMNTEAFF
TGTGCCAGCATTTATAACTCCAACATGAACACTGAAGCTTTCTTT
>TRBV5-1|-|TRBD2|TRBJ2-1
CASSLGSGTSGRGNEQFF
TGCGCCAGCAGCTTGGGGTCCGGGACTAGCGGGAGAGGAAATGAGCAGTTCTTC
>TRBV5-6|many|-|TRBJ1-2
CASSIKSHGYTF
TGTGCCAGCAGCATTAAAAGTCATGGCTACACCTTC
>TRBV29-1|-|TRBD1|TRBJ2-3
CSFLWPTGKADTQYF
TGCAGCTTCTTGTGGCCGACAGGGAAAGCAGATACGCAGTATTTT
>TRBV12-3/TRBV12-4|-|-|TRBJ1-5
CASSFDGGGVQHF
TGTGCCAGCAGTTTTGATGGAGGGGGGGTCCAGCATTTT
>TRBV9|few|-|TRBJ2-3
CASSFWGSGGEPDTQYF
TGTGCCAGCAGCTTCTGGGGGAGCGGAGGGGAACCAGATACGCAGTATTTT
>TRBV4-3|-|-|TRBJ2-3
CASSQDLGYTDTQYF
TGCGCCAGCAGCCAAGACTTGGGGTATACAGATACGCAGTATTTT